A selection of T cell receptor beta chains follows, all from one sample in a study of cytotoxic CD8 clonotypes in ibrutinib-treated CLL. Generated by immunoSEQ multiplex PCR, the TCRdb table keeps only in-frame clones and is missing some. The data show 110,000 to 150,000 clones, around three quarters seen once. The sequenced sample was PBMCs, obtained after 12 months of ibrutinib treatment. The receptors stem from a human donor with chronic lymphocytic leukemia. CDR3s include the opening cysteine and the closing phenylalanine or tryptophan. The D gene is left open where the match is weak. The listing skips clone size in some rows; elsewhere it reads once, few, many or a size class.

J gene | D gene | V gene | clone size | CDR3 protein | CDR3 DNA
TRBJ2-2 | TRBD2 | TRBV28 | . | CASSFVWLAENTGELFF | TGTGCCAGCAGTTTTGTCTGGCTAGCGGAGAACACCGGGGAGCTGTTTTTT
TRBJ2-3 | . | TRBV5-1 | . | CASSATGLSTDTQYF | TGCGCCAGCAGCGCAACGGGCCTAAGCACAGATACGCAGTATTTT
TRBJ1-2 | . | TRBV28 | . | CASSFSHGYTF | TGTGCCAGCAGTTTCTCCCATGGCTACACCTTC
TRBJ1-5 | . | TRBV6-1 | few | CASSALRVGNQPQHF | TGTGCCAGCAGTGCCCTCAGGGTAGGCAATCAGCCCCAGCATTTT
TRBJ2-5 | TRBD1 | TRBV30 | . | CAWRWDRETQYF | TGTGCCTGGCGATGGGACAGGGAGACCCAGTACTTC
TRBJ1-1 | TRBD1 | TRBV10-3 | . | CAISESGQGIAEAFF | TGTGCCATCAGTGAGTCGGGACAGGGGATTGCTGAAGCTTTCTTT
TRBJ1-6 | . | TRBV6-6 | . | CATTWGSSYNSPLHF | TGTGCCACCACATGGGGAAGCTCCTATAATTCACCCCTCCACTTT
TRBJ1-1 | . | TRBV30 | . | CAWSVSGVTAFF | TGTGCCTGGAGTGTTTCAGGGGTGACGGCTTTCTTT
TRBJ2-2 | TRBD1 | TRBV18 | . | CASSPPTGHTGELFF | TGTGCCAGCTCACCACCGACAGGGCACACCGGGGAGCTGTTTTTT
TRBJ1-1 | TRBD1 | TRBV28 | . | CASSPGQYTEAFF | TGTGCCAGCAGCCCGGGACAGTACACTGAAGCTTTCTTT
TRBJ2-7 | TRBD2 | TRBV7-6 | . | CASSPTRGGYSYEQYF | TGTGCCAGCAGCCCTACGCGGGGGGGATACTCCTACGAGCAGTACTTC
TRBJ2-5 | . | TRBV27 | . | CASSSVGLWETQYF | TGTGCCAGCAGTTCAGTGGGGTTATGGGAGACCCAGTACTTC
TRBJ1-5 | . | TRBV6-5 | . | CASSYRQNQPQHF | TGTGCCAGCAGTTACCGACAGAATCAGCCCCAGCATTTT
TRBJ2-3 | TRBD2 | TRBV6-1 | . | CASSEFGGGAEDTQYF | TGTGCCAGCAGTGAATTTGGGGGAGGGGCCGAGGATACGCAGTATTTT
TRBJ2-5 | TRBD1 | TRBV6-5 | . | CASFPTGGGETQYF | TGTGCCAGCTTTCCGACAGGGGGAGGCGAGACCCAGTACTTC
TRBJ1-1 | . | TRBV5-5 | . | CASSLDWGTEAFF | TGTGCCAGCAGCTTGGATTGGGGAACTGAAGCTTTCTTT
TRBJ2-1 | TRBD2 | TRBV19 | few | CATSPLAGGYSSYNEQFF | TGTGCCACCTCTCCGTTAGCGGGGGGATACAGCTCCTACAATGAGCAGTTCTTC
TRBJ1-5 | . | TRBV23-1 | . | CASSAQPQHF | TGCGCCAGCAGTGCTCAGCCCCAGCATTTT
TRBJ2-1 | . | TRBV2 | . | CASLLRGLFYNEQFF | TGTGCCAGCCTGCTTCGGGGGCTGTTCTACAATGAGCAGTTCTTC